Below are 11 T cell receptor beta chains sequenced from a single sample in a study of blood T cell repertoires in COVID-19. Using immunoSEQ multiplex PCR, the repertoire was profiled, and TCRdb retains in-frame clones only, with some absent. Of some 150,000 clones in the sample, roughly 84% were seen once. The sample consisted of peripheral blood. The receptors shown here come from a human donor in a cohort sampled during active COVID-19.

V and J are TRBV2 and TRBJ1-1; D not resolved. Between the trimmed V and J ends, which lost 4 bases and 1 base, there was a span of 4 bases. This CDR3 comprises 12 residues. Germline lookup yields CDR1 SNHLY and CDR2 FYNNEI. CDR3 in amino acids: CASSVRNTEAFF. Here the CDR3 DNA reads TGTGCCAGCAGTGTTCGGAACACTGAAGCTTTCTTT. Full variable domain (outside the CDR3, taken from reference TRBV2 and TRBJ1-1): EPEVTQTPSHQVTQMGQEVILRCVPISNHLYFYWYRQILGQKVEFLVSFYNNEISEKSEIFDDQFSVERPDGSNFTLKIRSTKLEDSAMYFCASSVRNTEAFFGQGTRLTVV.

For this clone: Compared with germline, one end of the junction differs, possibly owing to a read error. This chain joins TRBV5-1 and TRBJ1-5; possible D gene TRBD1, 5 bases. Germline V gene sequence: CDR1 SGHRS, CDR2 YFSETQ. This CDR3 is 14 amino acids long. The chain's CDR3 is CASSLEGSNQPQHF. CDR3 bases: TGCGCCAGCAGTTTGGAGGGGAGCAATCAGCCCCAGCATTTT.

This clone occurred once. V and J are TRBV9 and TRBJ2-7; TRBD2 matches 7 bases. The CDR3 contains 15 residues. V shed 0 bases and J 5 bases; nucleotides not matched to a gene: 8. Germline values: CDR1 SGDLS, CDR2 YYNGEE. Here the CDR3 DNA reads TGTGCCAGCAGCGTAGGGGAGGGTTGGAAGGACGAGCAGTACTTC. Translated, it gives CASSVGEGWKDEQYF.

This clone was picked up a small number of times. The CDR3 loop reads CASSPGGLSHTDTQYF. CDR3 DNA: TGTGCCAGCAGCCCCGGCGGGCTTTCCCACACAGATACGCAGTATTTT. The V call is TRBV7-2, the J call TRBJ2-3, with D possibly TRBD2 on 5 matching bases. CDR3 length: 16 residues. CDR1 is SGHTA and CDR2 is FQGNSA in the germline V gene. The V and J ends lost 5 bases and 2 bases respectively, with 17 bases between them.

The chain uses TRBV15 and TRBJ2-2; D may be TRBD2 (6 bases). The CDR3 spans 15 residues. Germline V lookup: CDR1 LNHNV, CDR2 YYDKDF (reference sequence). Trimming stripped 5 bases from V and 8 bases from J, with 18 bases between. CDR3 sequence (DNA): TGTGCCACCAGCCGCGGGGCTTCCCCACCGGGGGAGCTGTTTTTT. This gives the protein CATSRGASPPGELFF.

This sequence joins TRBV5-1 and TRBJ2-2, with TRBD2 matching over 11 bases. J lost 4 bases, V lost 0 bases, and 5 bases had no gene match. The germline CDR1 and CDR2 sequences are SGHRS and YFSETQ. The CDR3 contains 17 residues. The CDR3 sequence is CASSLVLAGGVTGELFF. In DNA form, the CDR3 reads TGCGCCAGCAGCTTGGTGCTAGCGGGAGGCGTCACCGGGGAGCTGTTTTTT.

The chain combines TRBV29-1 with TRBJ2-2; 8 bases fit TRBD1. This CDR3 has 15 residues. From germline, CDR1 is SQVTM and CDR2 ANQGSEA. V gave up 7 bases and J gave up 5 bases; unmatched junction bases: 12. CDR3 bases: TGCAGCGCTGGGGGCGGGCAGGGGGCGACCGGGGAGCTGTTTTTT. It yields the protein CSAGGGQGATGELFF.

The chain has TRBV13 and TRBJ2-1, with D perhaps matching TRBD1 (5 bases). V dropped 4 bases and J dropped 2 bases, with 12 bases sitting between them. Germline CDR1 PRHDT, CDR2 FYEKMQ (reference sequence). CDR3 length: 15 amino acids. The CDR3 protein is CASSSTDRAYNEQFF. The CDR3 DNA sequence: TGTGCCAGCAGCTCGACTGACAGAGCCTACAATGAGCAGTTCTTC.

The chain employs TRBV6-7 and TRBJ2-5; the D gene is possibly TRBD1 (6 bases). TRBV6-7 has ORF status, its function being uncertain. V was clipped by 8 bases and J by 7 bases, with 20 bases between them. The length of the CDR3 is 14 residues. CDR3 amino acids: CASAQRGWPGTQYF. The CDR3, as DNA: TGTGCCAGCGCCCAAAGGGGGTGGCCCGGGACCCAGTACTTC.

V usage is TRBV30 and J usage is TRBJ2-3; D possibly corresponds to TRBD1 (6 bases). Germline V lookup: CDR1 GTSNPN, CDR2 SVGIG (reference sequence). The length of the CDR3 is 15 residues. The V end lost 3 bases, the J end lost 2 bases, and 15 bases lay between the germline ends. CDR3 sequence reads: CAWSRDDRHTDTQYF. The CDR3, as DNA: TGTGCCTGGAGCCGAGACGACAGGCACACAGATACGCAGTATTTT.

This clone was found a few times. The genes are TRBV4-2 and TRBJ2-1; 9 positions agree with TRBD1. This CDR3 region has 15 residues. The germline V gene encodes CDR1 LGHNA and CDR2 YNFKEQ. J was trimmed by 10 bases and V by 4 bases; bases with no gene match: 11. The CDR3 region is CASSPMEGQGGEQFF. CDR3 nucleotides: TGTGCCAGCAGCCCGATGGAGGGACAGGGCGGCGAGCAGTTCTTC.